This T cell receptor beta chain was recorded in a study of T cell changes during pregnancy in multiple sclerosis. Method: immunoSEQ multiplex PCR; TCRdb's copy keeps in-frame clones and lacks some. Among about 56,000 clones, about nine tenths were seen once, and the ten largest hold under 0.65%. V was trimmed by 5 bases and J by 12 bases, leaving 14 bases between them. The CDR3 contains 12 residues. The germline CDR1 and CDR2 sequences are MNHNS and SASEGT. This TCR came from a female donor with multiple sclerosis, enrolled in a pregnancy study. This chain links TRBV6-1 with TRBJ2-1; D perhaps matches TRBD2 (5 bases). The sample in question was CD4+ T cells from peripheral blood mononuclear cells, obtained in the third trimester of pregnancy. This CDR3 is CASSSLGIGQFF. CDR3 DNA: TGTGCCAGCAGTTCCCTCGGGATCGGGCAGTTCTTC.